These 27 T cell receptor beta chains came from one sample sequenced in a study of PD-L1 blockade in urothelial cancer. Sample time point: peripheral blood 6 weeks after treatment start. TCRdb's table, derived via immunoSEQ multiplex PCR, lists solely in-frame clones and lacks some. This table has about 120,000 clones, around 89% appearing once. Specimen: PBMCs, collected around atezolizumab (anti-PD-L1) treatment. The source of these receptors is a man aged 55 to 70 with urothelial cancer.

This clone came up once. As DNA, the CDR3 is TGCGCCAGCAGCACGACAGGGAGCTCCTACAATGAGCAGTTCTTC. It specifies CASSTTGSSYNEQFF. This sequence joins TRBV5-1 and TRBJ2-1; 7 nucleotides agree with TRBD1. Germline V gives CDR1 SGHRS, CDR2 YFSETQ. V trimming: 4 bases; J trimming: 0 bases; junction bases outside the gene matches: 4. The CDR3 covers 15 residues.

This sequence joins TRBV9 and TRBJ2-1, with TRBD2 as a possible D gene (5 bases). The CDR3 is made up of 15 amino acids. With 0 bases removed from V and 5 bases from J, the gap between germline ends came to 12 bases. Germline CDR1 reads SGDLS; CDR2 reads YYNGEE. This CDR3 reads CASSVGALAHNEQFF. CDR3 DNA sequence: TGTGCCAGCAGCGTAGGGGCTCTAGCCCACAATGAGCAGTTCTTC.

CDR3 coding DNA: TGTGCCAGCACCCGAGAGGGGGCCAACGTCCTGACTTTC. Translation: CASTREGANVLTF. The gene calls are TRBV28 and TRBJ2-6, with no clear D. This CDR3 comprises 13 residues. V lost 7 bases to trimming and J lost 4 bases, with 8 bases between them. CDR1 and CDR2 from the germline V gene are MDHEN and SYDVKM. Drawing the rest from reference TRBV28 and TRBJ2-6, the complete variable domain is DVKVTQSSRYLVKRTGEKVFLECVQDMDHENMFWYRQDPGLGLRLIYFSYDVKMKEKGDIPEGYSVSREKKERFSLILESASTNQTSMYLCASTREGANVLTFGAGSRLTVL.

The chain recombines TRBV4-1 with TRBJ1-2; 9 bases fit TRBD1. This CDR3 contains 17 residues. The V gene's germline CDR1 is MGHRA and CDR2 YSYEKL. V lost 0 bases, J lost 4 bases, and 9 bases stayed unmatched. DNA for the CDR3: TGCGCCAGCAGCCAAGATACCGGGACAGGGCAGACCTATGGCTACACCTTC. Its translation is CASSQDTGTGQTYGYTF.

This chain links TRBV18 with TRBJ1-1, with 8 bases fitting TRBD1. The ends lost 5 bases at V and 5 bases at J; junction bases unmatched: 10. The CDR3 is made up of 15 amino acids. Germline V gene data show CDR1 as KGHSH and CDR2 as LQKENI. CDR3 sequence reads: CASSSSGGRGTEAFF. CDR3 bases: TGTGCCAGCTCATCGTCAGGGGGCAGAGGTACTGAAGCTTTCTTT.

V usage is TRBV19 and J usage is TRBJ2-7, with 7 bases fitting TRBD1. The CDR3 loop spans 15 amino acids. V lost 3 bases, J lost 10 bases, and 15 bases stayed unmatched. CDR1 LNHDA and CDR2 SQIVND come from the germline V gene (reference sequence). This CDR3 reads CASSIRDSDVFDQYF. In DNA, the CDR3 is TGTGCCAGTAGTATCCGGGACAGCGACGTTTTCGATCAGTACTTC.

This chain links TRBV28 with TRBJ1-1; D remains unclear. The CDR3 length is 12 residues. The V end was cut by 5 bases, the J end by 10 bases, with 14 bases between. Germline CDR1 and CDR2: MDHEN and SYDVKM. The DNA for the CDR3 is TGTGCCAGCAGTAGGGCCAGACTACGAGCTTTCTTT. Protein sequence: CASSRARLRAFF. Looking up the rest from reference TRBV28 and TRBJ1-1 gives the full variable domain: DVKVTQSSRYLVKRTGEKVFLECVQDMDHENMFWYRQDPGLGLRLIYFSYDVKMKEKGDIPEGYSVSREKKERFSLILESASTNQTSMYLCASSRARLRAFFGQGTRLTVV.

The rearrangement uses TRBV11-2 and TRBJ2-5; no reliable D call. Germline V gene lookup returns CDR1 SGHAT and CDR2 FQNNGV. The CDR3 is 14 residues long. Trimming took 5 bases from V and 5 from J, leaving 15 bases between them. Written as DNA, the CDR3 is TGTGCCAGCAGCCCCACCCGAGCTCCGGAGACCCAGTACTTC. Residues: CASSPTRAPETQYF.

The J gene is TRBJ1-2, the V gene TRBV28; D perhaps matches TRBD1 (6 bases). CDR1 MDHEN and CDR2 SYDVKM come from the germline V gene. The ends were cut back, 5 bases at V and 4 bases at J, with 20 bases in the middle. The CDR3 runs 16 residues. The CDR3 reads CASSLPPDRYPYGYTF. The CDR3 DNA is TGTGCCAGCAGTCTCCCCCCCGACAGGTATCCCTATGGCTACACCTTC.

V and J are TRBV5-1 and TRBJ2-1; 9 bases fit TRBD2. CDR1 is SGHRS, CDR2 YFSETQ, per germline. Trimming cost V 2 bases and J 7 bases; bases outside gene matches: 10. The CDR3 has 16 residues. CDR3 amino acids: CASSFTLAGDGNEQFF. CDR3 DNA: TGCGCCAGCAGCTTTACCTTAGCGGGAGATGGGAATGAGCAGTTCTTC.

The CDR3: CASSLVLRNTEAFF. The CDR3 nucleotides read TGTGCCAGCAGCTTAGTTTTGCGGAACACTGAAGCTTTCTTT. The chain has TRBV5-6 and TRBJ1-1; D unclear. The germline CDR1 and CDR2 sequences are SGHDT and YYEEEE. V gave up 2 bases and J gave up 1 base, with 9 bases separating them. There are 14 residues in the CDR3.

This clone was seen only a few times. The CDR3 DNA reads as TGTGCCAGCAGCGTAGACGCGGGGGGTATCACAGATACGCAGTATTTT. Translating gives CASSVDAGGITDTQYF. The rearrangement joins TRBV9 to TRBJ2-3, with 8 bases that match TRBD2. This CDR3 region has 16 residues. Germline assignment: CDR1 SGDLS and CDR2 YYNGEE. Unmatched junction bases numbered 5, after V lost 0 bases and J lost 2 bases. Supplemented by reference TRBV9 and TRBJ2-3, the full variable domain reads DSGVTQTPKHLITATGQRVTLRCSPRSGDLSVYWYQQSLDQGLQFLIQYYNGEERAKGNILERFSAQQFPDLHSELNLSSLELGDSALYFCASSVDAGGITDTQYFGPGTRLTVL.

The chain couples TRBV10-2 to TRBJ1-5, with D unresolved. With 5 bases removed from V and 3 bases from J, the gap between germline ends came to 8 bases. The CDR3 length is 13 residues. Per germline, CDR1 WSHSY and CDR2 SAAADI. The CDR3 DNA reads TGCGCCAGCAGTTCGGTCTCCAATCAGCCCCAGCATTTT. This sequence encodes CASSSVSNQPQHF.

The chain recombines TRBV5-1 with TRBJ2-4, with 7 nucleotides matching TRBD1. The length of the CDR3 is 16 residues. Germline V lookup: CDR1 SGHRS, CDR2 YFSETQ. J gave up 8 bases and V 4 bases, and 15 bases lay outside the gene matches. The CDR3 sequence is CASSPRRDSVSDIQYF. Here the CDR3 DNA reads TGCGCCAGCAGCCCCCGTCGGGACAGCGTCTCCGACATTCAGTACTTC.

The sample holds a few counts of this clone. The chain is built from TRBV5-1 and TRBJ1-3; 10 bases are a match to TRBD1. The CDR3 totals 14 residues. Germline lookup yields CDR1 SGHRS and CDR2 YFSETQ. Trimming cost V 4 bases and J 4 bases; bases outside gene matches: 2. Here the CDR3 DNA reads TGCGCCAGCAGCCCGGGACAGGGGGGAAACACCATATATTTT. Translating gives CASSPGQGGNTIYF.

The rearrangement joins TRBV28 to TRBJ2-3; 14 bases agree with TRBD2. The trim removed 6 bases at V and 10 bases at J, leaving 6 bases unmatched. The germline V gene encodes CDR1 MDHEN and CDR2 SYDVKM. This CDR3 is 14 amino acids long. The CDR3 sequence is CASSWTSGGPPQYF. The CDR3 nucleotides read TGTGCCAGCAGCTGGACTAGCGGGGGGCCCCCGCAGTATTTT. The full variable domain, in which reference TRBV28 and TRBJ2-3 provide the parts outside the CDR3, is DVKVTQSSRYLVKRTGEKVFLECVQDMDHENMFWYRQDPGLGLRLIYFSYDVKMKEKGDIPEGYSVSREKKERFSLILESASTNQTSMYLCASSWTSGGPPQYFGPGTRLTVL.

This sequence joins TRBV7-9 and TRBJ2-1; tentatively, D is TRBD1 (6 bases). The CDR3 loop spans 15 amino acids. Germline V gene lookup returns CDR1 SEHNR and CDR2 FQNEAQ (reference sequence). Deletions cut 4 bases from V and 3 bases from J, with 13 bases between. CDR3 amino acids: CASSSDRRVYNEQFF. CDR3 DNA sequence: TGTGCCAGCAGCTCAGACAGGAGAGTCTACAATGAGCAGTTCTTC.

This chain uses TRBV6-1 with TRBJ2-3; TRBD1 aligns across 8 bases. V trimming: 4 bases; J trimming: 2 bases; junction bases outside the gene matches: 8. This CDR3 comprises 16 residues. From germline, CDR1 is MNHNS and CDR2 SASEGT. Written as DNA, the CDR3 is TGTGCCAGCAGTGCCCTCGGACAGGGCTACACAGATACGCAGTATTTT. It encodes CASSALGQGYTDTQYF.

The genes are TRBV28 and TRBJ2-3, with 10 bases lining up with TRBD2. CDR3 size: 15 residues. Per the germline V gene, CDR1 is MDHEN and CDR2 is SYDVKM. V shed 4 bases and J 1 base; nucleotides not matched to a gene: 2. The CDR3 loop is CASSWLAGGTDTQYF. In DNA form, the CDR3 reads TGTGCCAGCAGTTGGCTAGCGGGGGGCACAGATACGCAGTATTTT. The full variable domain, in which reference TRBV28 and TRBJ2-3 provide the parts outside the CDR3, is DVKVTQSSRYLVKRTGEKVFLECVQDMDHENMFWYRQDPGLGLRLIYFSYDVKMKEKGDIPEGYSVSREKKERFSLILESASTNQTSMYLCASSWLAGGTDTQYFGPGTRLTVL.

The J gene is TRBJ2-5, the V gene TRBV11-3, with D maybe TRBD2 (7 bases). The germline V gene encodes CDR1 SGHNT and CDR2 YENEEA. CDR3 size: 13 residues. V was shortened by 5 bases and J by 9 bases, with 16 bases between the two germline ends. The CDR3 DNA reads TGTGCCAGCAGCCCGGGGGGCTTCGGGGCCCAGTACTTC. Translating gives CASSPGGFGAQYF. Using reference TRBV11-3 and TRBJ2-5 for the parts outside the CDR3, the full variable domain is EAGVVQSPRYKIIEKKQPVAFWCNPISGHNTLYWYLQNLGQGPELLIRYENEEAVDDSQLPKDRFSAERLKGVDSTLKIQPAELGDSAVYLCASSPGGFGAQYFGPGTRLLVL.

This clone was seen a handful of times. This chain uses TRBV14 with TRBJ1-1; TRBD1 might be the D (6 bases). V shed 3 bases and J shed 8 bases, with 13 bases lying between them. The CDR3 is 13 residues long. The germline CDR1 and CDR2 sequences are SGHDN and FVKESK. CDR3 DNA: TGTGCCAGCAGCCAGCAACTGGACAGCGAAGCTTTCTTT. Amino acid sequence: CASSQQLDSEAFF. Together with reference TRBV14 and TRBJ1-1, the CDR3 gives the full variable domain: EAGVTQFPSHSVIEKGQTVTLRCDPISGHDNLYWYRRVMGKEIKFLLHFVKESKQDESGMPNNRFLAERTGGTYSTLKVQPAELEDSGVYFCASSQQLDSEAFFGQGTRLTVV.

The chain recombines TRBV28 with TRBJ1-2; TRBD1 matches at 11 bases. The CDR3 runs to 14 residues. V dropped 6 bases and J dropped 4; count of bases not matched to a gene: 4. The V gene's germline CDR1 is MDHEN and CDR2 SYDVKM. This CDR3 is CASRGQGASYGYTF. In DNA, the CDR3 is TGTGCCAGCAGAGGACAGGGGGCCAGCTATGGCTACACCTTC.

As DNA, the CDR3 is TGTGCCAGTAAGGGGGGGTACTACAATGAGCAGTTCTTC. The encoded protein is CASKGGYYNEQFF. V usage is TRBV19 and J usage is TRBJ2-1; TRBD2 is a possible D gene (7 bases). Trimming took off 7 bases at V and 3 bases at J, with 10 bases between the two ends. The CDR3 consists of 13 residues. Germline-derived CDR1 and CDR2 are LNHDA and SQIVND (reference sequence).

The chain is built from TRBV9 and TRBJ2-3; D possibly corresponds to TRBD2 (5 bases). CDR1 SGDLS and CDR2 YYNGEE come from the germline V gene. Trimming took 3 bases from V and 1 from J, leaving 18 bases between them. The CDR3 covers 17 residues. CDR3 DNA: TGTGCCAGCAGCGCCCCCCGGGGAGCTCGGGGCACAGATACGCAGTATTTT. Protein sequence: CASSAPRGARGTDTQYF.

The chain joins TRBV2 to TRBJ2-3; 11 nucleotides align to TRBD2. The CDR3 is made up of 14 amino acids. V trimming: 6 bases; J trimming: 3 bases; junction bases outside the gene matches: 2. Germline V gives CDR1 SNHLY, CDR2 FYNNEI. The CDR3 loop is CASRTSGNTDTQYF. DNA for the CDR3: TGTGCCAGCAGGACTAGCGGGAATACAGATACGCAGTATTTT.

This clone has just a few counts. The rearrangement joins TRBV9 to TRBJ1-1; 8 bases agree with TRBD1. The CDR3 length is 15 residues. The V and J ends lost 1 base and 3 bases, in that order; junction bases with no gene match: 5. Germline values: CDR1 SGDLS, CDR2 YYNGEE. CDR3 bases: TGTGCCAGCAGCGTAAGCCAGGGGGCGGACACTGAAGCTTTCTTT. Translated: CASSVSQGADTEAFF.

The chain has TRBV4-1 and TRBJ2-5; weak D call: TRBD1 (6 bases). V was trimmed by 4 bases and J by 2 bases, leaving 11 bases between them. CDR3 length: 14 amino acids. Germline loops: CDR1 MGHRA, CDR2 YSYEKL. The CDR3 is CASSLLDRQETQYF. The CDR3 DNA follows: TGCGCCAGCAGCCTTTTGGACAGACAAGAGACCCAGTACTTC.